This TCR beta chain was recorded in a study of graft-versus-host responses after intestinal transplantation. Study details: Uniformly, recipients were administered anti-thymocyte globulin induction with subsequent tacrolimus and steroids for 2 to 3 years. General study findings and limits: Recipient marrow showed GvH clones, some seen first in ileum or blood.

Regarding this clone: Its antigen is currently unknown.

The method was immunoSEQ multiplex PCR; TCRdb's version includes in-frame clones alone and lacks a portion of them. The data hold fewer than 15,000 clones, with approximately 84% observed a single time. The TCR sequence derives from a human patient who received an intestinal transplant, so some T cells may come from the graft donor. Sequenced material: PBMCs, taken roughly 300 days after intestinal transplant.

The CDR3 loop reads CASSRPGQGNTGELFF. CDR3 sequence (DNA): TGTGCCAGTAGTCGCCCGGGACAGGGCAACACCGGGGAGCTGTTTTTT. The rearrangement links TRBV19 to TRBJ2-2, with 9 bases that match TRBD1. The germline gives CDR1 LNHDA, CDR2 SQIVND (reference sequence). Trimming took 5 bases from V and 2 from J; bases not matched to a gene: 6. The CDR3 spans 16 residues.